The clone carrying this T cell receptor (beta chain) showed up just a few times. This entry is derived from a study of shared clonotypes between healthy human individuals. Clones were read by immunoSEQ multiplex PCR, and TCRdb kept only the in-frame ones, dropping some. The table shows about 1.1 million clones, with roughly 80% occurring only once. Germline CDR1 reads SGDLS; CDR2 reads YYNGEE. The CDR3 extends over 15 amino acids. With V trimmed by 4 bases and J by 1 base, 4 bases remained unmatched. The chain carries TRBV9 and TRBJ1-1; 10 bases map to TRBD1. The TCR originated in a man aged 18 to 30 in good health. Some clones in this sample may be carry-over from other donors' samples. The source material was memory CD4+ T cells from PBMCs. Indicated subset: CD45RA-negative fraction. CDR3 nucleotides: TGTGCCAGCAGCATCGGACAGGGGGGGAACACTGAAGCTTTCTTT. It translates to CASSIGQGGNTEAFF.